The subject of this entry is one TCR beta chain. This sample is drawn from a study of blood T cell repertoires in COVID-19. Across the study: The study drew acute and convalescent COVID-19 samples from the United States, Italy and Spain. Sources were T cells, B-cell-depleted T cells, or PBMCs; the material itself was cDNA or gDNA.

CDR3 size: 15 residues. Germline CDR1 SGHAT, CDR2 FQNNGV. V was pared by 5 bases and J by 5 bases, with 8 bases of the junction left unmatched. In the study's own analysis: Quantification of nucleated cells was approximated via reference gene primer amplification. The method was immunoSEQ multiplex PCR; TCRdb's version includes in-frame clones alone and lacks a portion of them. The V and J calls and the clone size are those of that table, but D and trimming were determined from the DNA. The sample contains around 320,000 clones, 88% of which appear only once. The sample taken for sequencing was peripheral blood. The TCR comes from a woman aged 25 to 39 who had recovered from COVID-19. The chain couples TRBV11-2 to TRBJ2-5; 10 nucleotides agree with TRBD1. The CDR3 DNA reads TGTGCCAGCAGCCCTCGACAGGGGGCGTTGGAGACCCAGTACTTC. It encodes CASSPRQGALETQYF.